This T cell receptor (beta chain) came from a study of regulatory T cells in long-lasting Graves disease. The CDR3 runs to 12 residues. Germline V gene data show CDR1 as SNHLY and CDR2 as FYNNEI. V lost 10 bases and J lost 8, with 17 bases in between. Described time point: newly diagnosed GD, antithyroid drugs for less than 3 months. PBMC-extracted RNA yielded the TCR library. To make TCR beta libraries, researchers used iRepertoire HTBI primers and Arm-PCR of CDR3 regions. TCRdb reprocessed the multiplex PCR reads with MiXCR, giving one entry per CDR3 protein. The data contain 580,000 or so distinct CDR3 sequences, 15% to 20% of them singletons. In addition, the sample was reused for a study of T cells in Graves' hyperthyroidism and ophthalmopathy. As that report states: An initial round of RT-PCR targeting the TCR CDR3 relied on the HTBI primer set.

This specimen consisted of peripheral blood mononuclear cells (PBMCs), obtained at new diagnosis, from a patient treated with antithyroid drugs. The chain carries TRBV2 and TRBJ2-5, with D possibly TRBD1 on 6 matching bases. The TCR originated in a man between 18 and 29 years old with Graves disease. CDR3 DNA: TGTGCCACAAAAGGGGGACCAGAAACCCAGTACTTC. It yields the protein CATKGGPETQYF.